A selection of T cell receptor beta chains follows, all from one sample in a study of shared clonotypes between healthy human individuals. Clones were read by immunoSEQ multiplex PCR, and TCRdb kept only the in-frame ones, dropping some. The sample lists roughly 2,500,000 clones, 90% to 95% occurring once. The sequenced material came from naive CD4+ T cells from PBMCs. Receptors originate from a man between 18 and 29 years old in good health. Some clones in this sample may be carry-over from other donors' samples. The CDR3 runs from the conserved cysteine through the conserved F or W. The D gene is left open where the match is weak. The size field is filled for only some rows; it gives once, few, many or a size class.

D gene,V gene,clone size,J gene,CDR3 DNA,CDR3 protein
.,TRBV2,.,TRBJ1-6,TGTGCCAGCAGTGTTCGAACGATAGATTCACCCCTCCACTTT,CASSVRTIDSPLHF
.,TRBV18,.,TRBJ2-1,TGTGCCAGCTCACCTACCAAAAGCTCCTACAATGAGCAGTTCTTC,CASSPTKSSYNEQFF
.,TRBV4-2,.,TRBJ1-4,TGTGCCAGCACCCCAGTCCCGGGACGGCAGAATGAAAAACTGTTTTTT,CASTPVPGRQNEKLFF
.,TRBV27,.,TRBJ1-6,TGTGCCAGCACCAGGGCGAGCTCACCCCTCCACTTT,CASTRASSPLHF
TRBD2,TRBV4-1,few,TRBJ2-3,TGCGCCAGCAGCGGTGGGACTAGCGGGAGGGGAGGGGGCACAGATACGCAGTATTTT,CASSGGTSGRGGGTDTQYF
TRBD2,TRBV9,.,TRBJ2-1,TGTGCCAGCAGCGCGGGGGCAAGCGGGGGCAACAATGAGCAGTTCTTC,CASSAGASGGNNEQFF
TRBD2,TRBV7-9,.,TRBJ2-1,TGTGCCAGCAGCACTAGCGGGACGACCTACAATGAGCAGTTCTTC,CASSTSGTTYNEQFF
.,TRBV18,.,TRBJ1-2,TGTGCCAGCTCACCAAGGACCGGGACGGACAACTATGGCTACACCTTC,CASSPRTGTDNYGYTF
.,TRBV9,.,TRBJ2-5,TGTGCCAGCAGCTCCAAACGGGGGCCTGGGGAGACCCAGTACTTC,CASSSKRGPGETQYF
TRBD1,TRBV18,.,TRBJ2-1,TGTGCCAGCTCACCTCAGGGACAGATCTACAATGAGCAGTTCTTC,CASSPQGQIYNEQFF
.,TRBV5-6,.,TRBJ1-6,TGTGCCAGCAGCTTGGTTCGGCAGACCTCGAGCTCCTATAATTCACCCCTCCACTTT,CASSLVRQTSSSYNSPLHF
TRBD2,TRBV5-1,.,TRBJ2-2,TGCGCCAGCAGCTTGGCGGCTAGCGGGAAGGTCATCGGGGAGCTGTTTTTT,CASSLAASGKVIGELFF
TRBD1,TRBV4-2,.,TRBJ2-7,TGTGCCAGCAGCCAGGGGGACAGGTACCCCTACGAGCAGTACTTC,CASSQGDRYPYEQYF
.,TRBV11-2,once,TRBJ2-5,TGTGCCAGCAGCTTAGCCGGGGCGGAGACCCAGTACTTC,CASSLAGAETQYF
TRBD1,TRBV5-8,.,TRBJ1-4,TGTGCCAGCAGCTCTCTATCAGGGGGAAAGGAAAAACTGTTTTTT,CASSSLSGGKEKLFF
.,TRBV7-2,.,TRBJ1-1,TGTGCCAGCAGCTTCCCCGGCATCCAGAACACTGAAGCTTTCTTT,CASSFPGIQNTEAFF
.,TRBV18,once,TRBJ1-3,TGTGCCAGCTCACCGCTAGACAGTTTGTTGACTGGAAACACCATATATTTT,CASSPLDSLLTGNTIYF
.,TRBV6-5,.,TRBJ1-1,TGTGCCAGCAGTTTCGTGGGGGGAGGGACTGAAGCTTTCTTT,CASSFVGGGTEAFF
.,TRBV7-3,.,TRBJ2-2,TGTGCCAGCAGCAAGAGCGGGGAGCTGTTTTTT,CASSKSGELFF
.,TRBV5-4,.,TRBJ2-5,TGTGCCAGCAGCCCGACCGGAGAGACCCAGTACTTC,CASSPTGETQYF
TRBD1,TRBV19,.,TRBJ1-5,TGTGCCAGTAGTGGAACAGGGGGTTTTAATCAGCCCCAGCATTTT,CASSGTGGFNQPQHF
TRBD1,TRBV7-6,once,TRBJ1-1,TGTGCCAGCAGCTTAGTCGAGGGGGCGAGGACTGAAGCTTTCTTT,CASSLVEGARTEAFF
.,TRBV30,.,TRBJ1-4,TGTGCCTGGAGTGTACCTGGCGGGCGGGCTGAAAAACTGTTTTTT,CAWSVPGGRAEKLFF
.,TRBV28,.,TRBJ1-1,TGTGCCAGCAGTTCCCTTAGGACGAACACTGAAGCTTTCTTT,CASSSLRTNTEAFF
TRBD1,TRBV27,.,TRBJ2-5,TGTGCCAGCAGCCCGCGGACAGGGGGCGTTGAGACCCAGTACTTC,CASSPRTGGVETQYF
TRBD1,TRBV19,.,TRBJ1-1,TGTGCCAGTAGTCTCGGGGACAGGAACACTGAAGCTTTCTTT,CASSLGDRNTEAFF
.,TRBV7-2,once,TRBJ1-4,TGTGCCAGCAGCTTAAACGTAAATGAAAAACTGTTTTTT,CASSLNVNEKLFF
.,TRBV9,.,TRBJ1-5,TGTGCCAGCAGCTCCGGGATGGATGGTCAGCCCCAGCATTTT,CASSSGMDGQPQHF
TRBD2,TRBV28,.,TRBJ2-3,TGTGCCAGCAACGTGGGAGGGCCGGCAGATACGCAGTATTTT,CASNVGGPADTQYF
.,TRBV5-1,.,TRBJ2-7,TGCGCCAGCAGCTTGGTAGAGACCTCCTACGAGCAGTACTTC,CASSLVETSYEQYF
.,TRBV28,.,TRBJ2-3,TGTGCCAGCAGTGTAAATCCGCAGTATTTT,CASSVNPQYF